This is a list of T cell receptor beta chains from one sample in a study of cytomegalovirus exposure and HLA in healthy donors. Profiling relied on immunoSEQ multiplex PCR, and the TCRdb table lists in-frame clones only, not all of them. The sample has fewer than 120,000 clones; about 80% are singletons. The source material was PBMCs. Every receptor here comes from a man aged 30 to 45 in good health and CMV-seropositive. Both conserved end residues are part of each CDR3. D genes are given only for firm matches. The size entry is marked missing in some rows and otherwise reads once, few, many or a size class.

V	J	D	size	CDR3	DNA
TRBV7-2	TRBJ2-3	.	.	CASSLGSGTRTDTQYF	TGTGCCAGCAGCTTAGGTAGCGGCACCCGCACAGATACGCAGTATTTT
TRBV30	TRBJ1-2	.	.	CAWSPRIGYTF	TGTGCCTGGAGTCCGCGGATTGGCTACACCTTC
TRBV5-1	TRBJ2-3	TRBD2	.	CASSLGTSGSPDTQYF	TGCGCCAGCAGCTTGGGTACTAGCGGGAGCCCAGATACGCAGTATTTT
TRBV30	TRBJ2-7	.	.	CAWSTSGEQYF	TGTGCCTGGAGCACGTCGGGGGAGCAGTACTTC
TRBV19	TRBJ2-5	TRBD1	.	CASRTGETQYF	TGTGCCAGTCGGACAGGCGAGACCCAGTACTTC
TRBV10-3	TRBJ2-7	.	.	CATIEEVSGGEQYF	TGTGCCACAATTGAGGAGGTTTCCGGGGGCGAGCAGTACTTC
TRBV11-2	TRBJ2-3	TRBD2	.	CASSPRLAGGPGGTDTQYF	TGTGCCAGCAGCCCCAGACTAGCGGGGGGGCCAGGCGGCACAGATACGCAGTATTTT
TRBV2	TRBJ2-5	.	.	CASGPPETQYF	TGTGCCAGCGGCCCACCAGAGACCCAGTACTTC
TRBV9	TRBJ2-7	TRBD2	few	CASSPYGLAGEVEQYF	TGTGCCAGCAGCCCCTACGGACTAGCGGGGGAAGTCGAGCAGTACTTC
TRBV21-1	TRBJ2-5	.	.	CASSRTGAPMFQETQYF	TGTGCCAGCAGCCGGACAGGGGCCCCTATGTTCCAAGAGACCCAGTACTTC
TRBV27	TRBJ1-5	.	.	CATGSGVSNQPQHF	TGTGCCACCGGGAGCGGAGTTAGCAATCAGCCCCAGCATTTT
TRBV5-6	TRBJ2-7	.	.	CASSLVETGFYEQYF	TGTGCCAGCAGCCTAGTTGAGACAGGCTTCTACGAGCAGTACTTC
TRBV29-1	TRBJ2-7	TRBD1	.	CSVEAGTGTYEQYF	TGCAGCGTTGAAGCCGGGACAGGAACCTACGAGCAGTACTTC
TRBV4-1	TRBJ2-5	TRBD2	.	CASSQGGLAGQSQETQYF	TGCGCCAGCAGCCAAGGGGGACTAGCGGGTCAAAGCCAAGAGACCCAGTACTTC
TRBV30	TRBJ2-1	TRBD1	.	CAWRSPGGENNEQFF	TGTGCCTGGAGGTCCCCAGGGGGCGAAAACAATGAGCAGTTCTTC
TRBV14	TRBJ2-3	TRBD2	.	CASSQPGGAADTQYF	TGTGCCAGCAGCCAACCGGGAGGGGCCGCAGATACGCAGTATTTT
TRBV6-5	TRBJ1-3	.	.	CASTLSRGNTIYF	TGTGCCAGCACTCTAAGCCGTGGAAACACCATATATTTT
TRBV6-5	TRBJ1-1	.	.	CASSYRQDTEAFF	TGTGCCAGCAGTTACAGACAGGACACTGAAGCTTTCTTT
TRBV11-2	TRBJ1-2	.	.	CASSLAQGNYGYTF	TGTGCCAGCAGCTTAGCCCAGGGAAACTATGGCTACACCTTC
TRBV19	TRBJ1-2	TRBD1	.	CASRTGLANGYTF	TGTGCCAGTAGGACAGGGCTGGCGAATGGCTACACCTTC
TRBV4-3	TRBJ2-5	.	.	CASSPDQRETQYF	TGCGCCAGCAGCCCGGATCAGAGGGAGACCCAGTACTTC